Following are 15 T cell receptor beta chains from one sample sequenced in a study of blood T cell repertoires in COVID-19. The data were produced by immunoSEQ multiplex PCR, yet TCRdb's version contains in-frame clones alone and is incomplete. The sample yields just over 85,000 clones, 89% seen once. Sample: peripheral blood. The receptors here all came from a man between 50 and 59 years old with acute or convalescent COVID-19.

This clone was detected only a few times. J is TRBJ1-2 and V is TRBV7-2, with a possible D match to TRBD1 (5 bases). The CDR3 spans 14 residues. Deletions cut 3 bases from V and 6 bases from J, with 14 bases between. CDR1 and CDR2 (germline): SGHTA, FQGNSA. CDR3 DNA: TGTGCCAGCAGCTTCCGTTGGGGGGGTAATGGCTACACCTTC. As protein: CASSFRWGGNGYTF.

This chain connects TRBV7-9 to TRBJ2-7, with D possibly TRBD1 on 5 matching bases. Trimming removed 7 bases from V and 13 bases from J, with 20 bases in between. The length of the CDR3 is 12 residues. Germline assignment: CDR1 SEHNR and CDR2 FQNEAQ (reference sequence). CDR3 bases: TGTGCCAGCAAACACGGCGCAGACAGTTTATACTTC. It codes for CASKHGADSLYF.

This clone has just one count. The gene calls are TRBV28 and TRBJ1-1; D might be TRBD1 (6 bases). This CDR3 comprises 14 residues. Looked up from germline, CDR1 is MDHEN and CDR2 is SYDVKM. Trimming removed 5 bases at V and 4 bases at J, with 14 bases between. CDR3 in amino acids: CASSLGGLGTEAFF. CDR3 nucleotide sequence: TGTGCCAGCAGTCTTGGGGGCTTGGGCACTGAAGCTTTCTTT.

This chain links TRBV3-1 (or the pseudogene TRBV3-2) with TRBJ1-6, with TRBD1 matching over 8 bases. The CDR3 has 15 amino acids. CDR1 and CDR2 from the germline V gene are LGHDT and YNNKEL (reference sequence). With V trimmed by 4 bases and J by 7 bases, 6 bases remained unmatched. CDR3 in DNA: TGTGCCAGCAGCCCACCGGGACAGGCAAATTCACCCCTCCACTTT. It yields the protein CASSPPGQANSPLHF.

The J gene is TRBJ2-3, the V gene TRBV19; possibly TRBD2 for D (6 bases). CDR3 length: 14 amino acids. Germline V gene data show CDR1 as LNHDA and CDR2 as SQIVND (reference sequence). Trimming left V 5 bases short and J 2 bases short, with 11 bases between. CDR3 in amino acids: CASSPRTNTDTQYF. In DNA form, the CDR3 reads TGTGCCAGTAGTCCCCGGACTAACACAGATACGCAGTATTTT.

CDR3 DNA: TGTGCCAGCGGACTAGCGGGGGGCCGGGAGACCCAGTACTTC. Translated: CASGLAGGRETQYF. V usage is TRBV6-5 and J usage is TRBJ2-5, with 14 nucleotides matching TRBD2. Germline values: CDR1 MNHEY, CDR2 SVGAGI. Trimming removed 8 bases from V and 5 bases from J; junction bases left unmatched: 4. The CDR3 sequence is 14 residues long.

The rearrangement links TRBV28 to TRBJ1-5, with D possibly TRBD1 on 6 matching bases. Trimming removed 6 bases at V and 2 bases at J, with 8 bases between. The CDR3 loop spans 13 amino acids. CDR1 is MDHEN, CDR2 SYDVKM, per germline. CDR3 loop: CASSDRRNQPQHF. In DNA, the CDR3 is TGTGCCAGCAGCGACAGGCGCAATCAGCCCCAGCATTTT.

This chain joins TRBV30 and TRBJ1-4; 8 bases are shared with TRBD1. The CDR3 runs to 13 residues. Trimming at V came to 1 base and at J to 8 bases, leaving 3 bases not matched to a gene. CDR1 GTSNPN and CDR2 SVGIG come from the germline V gene (reference sequence). CDR3 in amino acids: CAWSGGQVEKLFF. The CDR3 DNA reads as TGTGCCTGGAGTGGGGGACAGGTAGAAAAACTGTTTTTT.

The V and J genes are TRBV15 and TRBJ2-3; 12 nucleotides match TRBD2. After removal of 3 bases from V and 7 bases from J, the junction contained 14 bases not matched to a gene. Germline CDR1 is LNHNV and CDR2 is YYDKDF (reference sequence). This CDR3 comprises 18 residues. The CDR3 DNA follows: TGTGCCACCAGCAGGGGTAGACTAGCGGGGGTGATACCAAATACGCAGTATTTT. Its translation: CATSRGRLAGVIPNTQYF.

This chain connects TRBV5-5 to TRBJ1-1; D might be TRBD1 (5 bases). Germline V CDR1 and CDR2: SGHKS, YYEKEE (reference sequence). This CDR3 has 13 residues. The V end lost 1 base, the J end lost 5 bases, and 9 bases lay between the germline ends. The CDR3 loop reads CASSLTGMTEAFF. DNA for the CDR3: TGTGCCAGCAGCTTGACAGGTATGACTGAAGCTTTCTTT. The entire variable domain, with the rest obtained from reference TRBV5-5 and TRBJ1-1, is as follows: DAGVTQSPTHLIKTRGQQVTLRCSPISGHKSVSWYQQVLGQGPQFIFQYYEKEERGRGNFPDRFSARQFPNYSSELNVNALLLGDSALYLCASSLTGMTEAFFGQGTRLTVV.

A single count supports this clone. This chain links TRBV7-8 with TRBJ1-5; a possible D gene is TRBD1 (6 bases). The CDR3 contains 15 residues. The germline V and J ends were trimmed by 5 bases and 0 bases, with 11 bases remaining between them. The germline V gene encodes CDR1 SGHVS and CDR2 FQNEAQ. The CDR3 DNA sequence: TGTGCCAGCAGCCGGACAGCCTTTAGCAATCAGCCCCAGCATTTT. Translated, it gives CASSRTAFSNQPQHF.

This chain uses TRBV4-1 with TRBJ2-3; 12 nucleotides align to TRBD1. The trim removed 6 bases at V and 4 bases at J, leaving 2 bases unmatched. This CDR3 has 14 residues. CDR1 is MGHRA, CDR2 YSYEKL, per germline. Written as DNA, the CDR3 is TGCGCCAGCAGAGGGACAGGGGGCTCAGATACGCAGTATTTT. Its protein product is CASRGTGGSDTQYF.

The chain has TRBV12-3 or TRBV12-4 and TRBJ1-1, with 7 bases that match TRBD1. This CDR3 has 12 residues. V was clipped by 6 bases and J by 5 bases; unmatched bases: 3. In nucleotides, the CDR3 is TGTGCCAGCAGGACAGGGCCGACTGAAGCTTTCTTT. This encodes CASRTGPTEAFF.

This clone was seen a handful of times. The chain employs TRBV6-2 or TRBV6-3 and TRBJ1-6; 7 nucleotides agree with TRBD1. V lost 0 bases and J lost 11; bases outside the gene matches: 4. The CDR3 extends over 14 amino acids. CDR1 and CDR2 from the germline V gene are MNHEY and SVGEGT. CDR3 DNA: TGTGCCAGCAGTTACTCCGGACAGGCGGCACCCCTCCACTTT. It encodes CASSYSGQAAPLHF.

The chain joins TRBV5-1 to TRBJ2-2; 9 nucleotides agree with TRBD1. The CDR3 consists of 16 residues. V gave up 1 base and J gave up 3 bases; unmatched junction bases: 4. The V gene's germline CDR1 is SGHRS and CDR2 YFSETQ. CDR3 in DNA: TGCGCCAGCAGCTTGCGACAGGGGGGAGACACCGGGGAGCTGTTTTTT. Protein: CASSLRQGGDTGELFF.